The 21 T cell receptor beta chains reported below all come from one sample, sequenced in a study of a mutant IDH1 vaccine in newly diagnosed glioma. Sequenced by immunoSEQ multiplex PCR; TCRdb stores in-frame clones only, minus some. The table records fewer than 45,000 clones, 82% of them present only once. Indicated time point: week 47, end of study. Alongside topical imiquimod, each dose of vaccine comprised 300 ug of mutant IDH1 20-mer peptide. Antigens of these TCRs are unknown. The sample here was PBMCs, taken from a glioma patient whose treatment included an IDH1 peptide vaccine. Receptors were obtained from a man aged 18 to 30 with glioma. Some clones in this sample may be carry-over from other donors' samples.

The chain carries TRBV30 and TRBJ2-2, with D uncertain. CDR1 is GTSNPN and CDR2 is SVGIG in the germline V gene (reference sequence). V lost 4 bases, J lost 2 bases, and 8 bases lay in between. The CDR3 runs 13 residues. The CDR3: CAWTYSNTGELFF. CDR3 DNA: TGTGCCTGGACTTACAGTAACACCGGGGAGCTGTTTTTT.

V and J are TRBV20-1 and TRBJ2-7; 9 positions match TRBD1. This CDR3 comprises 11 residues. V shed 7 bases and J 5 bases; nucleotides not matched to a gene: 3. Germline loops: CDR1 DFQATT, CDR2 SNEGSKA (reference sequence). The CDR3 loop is CSGQGGHEQYF. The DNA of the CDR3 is TGCAGTGGACAGGGGGGCCACGAGCAGTACTTC.

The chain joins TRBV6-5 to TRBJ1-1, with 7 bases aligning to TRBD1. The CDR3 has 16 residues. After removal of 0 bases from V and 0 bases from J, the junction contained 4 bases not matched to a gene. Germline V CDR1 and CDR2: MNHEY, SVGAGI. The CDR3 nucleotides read TGTGCCAGCAGTTACTCGGGACAGAACTTGAACACTGAAGCTTTCTTT. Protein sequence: CASSYSGQNLNTEAFF.

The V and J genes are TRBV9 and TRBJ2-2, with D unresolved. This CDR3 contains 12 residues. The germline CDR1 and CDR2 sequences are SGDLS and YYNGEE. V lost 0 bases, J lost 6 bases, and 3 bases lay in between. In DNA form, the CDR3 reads TGTGCCAGCAGCGTAGCCTCCGGGGAGCTGTTTTTT. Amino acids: CASSVASGELFF. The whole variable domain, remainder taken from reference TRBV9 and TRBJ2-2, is DSGVTQTPKHLITATGQRVTLRCSPRSGDLSVYWYQQSLDQGLQFLIQYYNGEERAKGNILERFSAQQFPDLHSELNLSSLELGDSALYFCASSVASGELFFGEGSRLTVL.

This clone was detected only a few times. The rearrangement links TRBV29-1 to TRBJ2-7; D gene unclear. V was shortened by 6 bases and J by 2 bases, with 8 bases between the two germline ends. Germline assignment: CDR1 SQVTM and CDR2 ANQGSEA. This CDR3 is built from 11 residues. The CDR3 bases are TGCAGCGTGGACGACACCTACGAGCAGTACTTC. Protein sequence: CSVDDTYEQYF.

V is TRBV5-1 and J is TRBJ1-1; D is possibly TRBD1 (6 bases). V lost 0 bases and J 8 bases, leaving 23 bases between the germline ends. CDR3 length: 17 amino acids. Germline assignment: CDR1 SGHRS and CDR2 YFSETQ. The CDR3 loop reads CASSLVASSQGNSEAFF. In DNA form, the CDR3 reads TGCGCCAGCAGCTTGGTGGCAAGCTCACAGGGTAACTCCGAAGCTTTCTTT.

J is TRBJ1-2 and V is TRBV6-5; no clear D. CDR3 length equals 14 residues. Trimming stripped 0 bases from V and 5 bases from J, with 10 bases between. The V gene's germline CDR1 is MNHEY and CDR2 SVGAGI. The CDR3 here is CASSYSRSSYGYTF. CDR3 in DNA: TGTGCCAGCAGTTACTCCCGGTCCTCGTATGGCTACACCTTC.

Here the CDR3 reads CASSVPGQGMETQYF. The CDR3 coding sequence is TGTGCCAGCAGTGTCCCGGGACAGGGGATGGAGACCCAGTACTTC. V gene TRBV2 combines with J gene TRBJ2-5; 10 bases align to TRBD1. CDR3 length: 15 residues. CDR1 is SNHLY and CDR2 is FYNNEI in the germline V gene. V was pared by 4 bases and J by 5 bases, with 7 bases of the junction left unmatched.

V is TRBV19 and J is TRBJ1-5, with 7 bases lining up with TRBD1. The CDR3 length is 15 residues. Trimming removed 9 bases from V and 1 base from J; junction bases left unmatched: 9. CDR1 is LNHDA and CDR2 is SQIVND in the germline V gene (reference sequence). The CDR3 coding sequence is TGTGCCAGCGGGAGACAGGGCGGGAGCAATCAGCCCCAGCATTTT. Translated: CASGRQGGSNQPQHF.

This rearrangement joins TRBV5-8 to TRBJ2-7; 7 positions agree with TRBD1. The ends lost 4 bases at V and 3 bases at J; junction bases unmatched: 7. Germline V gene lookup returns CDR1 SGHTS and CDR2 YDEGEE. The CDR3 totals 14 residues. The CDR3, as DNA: TGTGCCAGCAGCGGGGACAGCCAAGTCTACGAGCAGTACTTC. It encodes CASSGDSQVYEQYF.

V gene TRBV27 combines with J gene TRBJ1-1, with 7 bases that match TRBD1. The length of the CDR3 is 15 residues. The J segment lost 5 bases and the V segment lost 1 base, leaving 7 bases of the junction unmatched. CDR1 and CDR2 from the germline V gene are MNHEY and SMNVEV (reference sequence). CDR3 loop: CASSLYQAGGTEAFF. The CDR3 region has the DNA TGTGCCAGCAGTTTATATCAGGCAGGGGGAACTGAAGCTTTCTTT.

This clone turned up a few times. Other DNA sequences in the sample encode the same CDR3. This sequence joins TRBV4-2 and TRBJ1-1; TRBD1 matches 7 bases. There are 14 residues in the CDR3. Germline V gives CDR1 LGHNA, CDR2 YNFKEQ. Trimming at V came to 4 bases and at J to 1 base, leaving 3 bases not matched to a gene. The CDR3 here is CASSPPGGNTEAFF. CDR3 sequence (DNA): TGTGCCAGCAGCCCCCCAGGGGGGAACACTGAAGCTTTCTTT.

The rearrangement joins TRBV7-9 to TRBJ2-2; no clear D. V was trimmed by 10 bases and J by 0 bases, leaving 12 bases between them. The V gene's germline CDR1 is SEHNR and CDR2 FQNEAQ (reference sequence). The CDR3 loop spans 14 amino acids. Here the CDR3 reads CATSLFANTGELFF. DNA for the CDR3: TGTGCCACCTCCTTGTTCGCGAACACCGGGGAGCTGTTTTTT.

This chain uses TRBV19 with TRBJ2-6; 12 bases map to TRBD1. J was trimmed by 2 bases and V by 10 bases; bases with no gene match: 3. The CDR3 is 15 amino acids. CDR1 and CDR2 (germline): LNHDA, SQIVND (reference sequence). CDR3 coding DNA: TGTGCCACCGGGACAGGGGGCGCTGGGGCCAACGTCCTGACTTTC. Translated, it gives CATGTGGAGANVLTF.

CDR3 DNA sequence: TGCGCCAGCAGTTGGGGGAATGAAAAACTGTTTTTT. It is translated as CASSWGNEKLFF. This chain uses TRBV4-1 with TRBJ1-4; tentatively, D is TRBD1 (5 bases). The ends were cut back, 6 bases at V and 5 bases at J, with 7 bases in the middle. The CDR3 covers 12 residues. From germline, CDR1 is MGHRA and CDR2 YSYEKL.

Here the CDR3 reads CTMGGDGWGNGYTF. CDR3 nucleotide sequence: TGCACCATGGGCGGGGACGGATGGGGCAATGGCTACACCTTC. V usage is TRBV1 and J usage is TRBJ1-2. TRBV1 is reported as a pseudogene. This CDR3 contains 14 residues.

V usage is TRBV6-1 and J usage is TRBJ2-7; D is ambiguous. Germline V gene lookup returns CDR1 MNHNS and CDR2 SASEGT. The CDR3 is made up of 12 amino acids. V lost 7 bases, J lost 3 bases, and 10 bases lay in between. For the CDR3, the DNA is TGTGCCAGCAAATGGACCCACTACGAGCAGTACTTC. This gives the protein CASKWTHYEQYF.

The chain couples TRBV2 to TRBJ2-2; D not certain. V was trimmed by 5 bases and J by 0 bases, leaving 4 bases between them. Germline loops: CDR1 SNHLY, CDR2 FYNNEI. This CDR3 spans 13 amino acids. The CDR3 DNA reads TGTGCCAGCAGTAAGGCGAACACCGGGGAGCTGTTTTTT. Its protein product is CASSKANTGELFF.

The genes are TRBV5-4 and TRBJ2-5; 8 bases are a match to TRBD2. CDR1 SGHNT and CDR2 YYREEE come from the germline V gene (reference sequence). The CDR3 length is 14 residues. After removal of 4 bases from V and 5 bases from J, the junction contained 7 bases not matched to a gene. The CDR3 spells CASSPGGIGETQYF. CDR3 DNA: TGTGCCAGCAGCCCGGGGGGGATCGGGGAGACCCAGTACTTC.

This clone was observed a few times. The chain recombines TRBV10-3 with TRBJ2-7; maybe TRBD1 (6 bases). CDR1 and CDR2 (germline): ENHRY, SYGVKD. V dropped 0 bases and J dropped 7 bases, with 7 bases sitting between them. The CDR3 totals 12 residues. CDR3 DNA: TGTGCCATCAGTGAGTCTACAGGGGAGCAGTACTTC. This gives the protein CAISESTGEQYF.

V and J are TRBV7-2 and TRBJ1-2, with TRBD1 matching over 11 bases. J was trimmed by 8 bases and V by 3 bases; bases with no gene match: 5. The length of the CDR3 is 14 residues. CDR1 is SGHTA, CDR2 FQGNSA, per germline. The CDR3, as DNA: TGTGCCAGCAGCTTGGGACAGGGGGAAGAAGGCTACACCTTC. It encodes CASSLGQGEEGYTF.